Each of the 32 T cell receptor beta chains below was sequenced from the same sample in a study of blood T cell repertoires in COVID-19. The data were produced by immunoSEQ multiplex PCR, yet TCRdb's version contains in-frame clones alone and is incomplete. The sample yields about 80,000 clones, approximately 91% seen once. The sequencing input was peripheral blood. The receptors were gathered from a man aged 65 to 79 with acute or convalescent COVID-19.

This chain connects TRBV5-1 to TRBJ2-7; 7 bases line up with TRBD2. CDR1 is SGHRS, CDR2 YFSETQ, per germline. V was clipped by 0 bases and J by 2 bases; unmatched bases: 2. CDR3 size: 14 residues. The CDR3 DNA is TGCGCCAGCAGCTTGGTGGGACTACCCTACGAGCAGTACTTC. Encoded protein: CASSLVGLPYEQYF.

The V call is TRBV15, the J call TRBJ2-1; 9 bases are a match to TRBD1. This CDR3 is built from 17 residues. Trimming at V came to 1 base and at J to 1 base, leaving 5 bases not matched to a gene. Per germline, CDR1 LNHNV and CDR2 YYDKDF (reference sequence). In nucleotides, the CDR3 is TGTGCCACCAGCAGAGTGGCCGGGACAGGGTCCTACAATGAGCAGTTCTTC. Its protein product is CATSRVAGTGSYNEQFF.

The chain couples TRBV18 to TRBJ1-2, with D possibly TRBD1 on 6 matching bases. This CDR3 has 18 residues. The V end lost 8 bases, the J end lost 0 bases, and 25 bases lay between the germline ends. Germline V CDR1 and CDR2: KGHSH, LQKENI. The CDR3 loop is CASALARGGRIANYGYTF. CDR3 bases: TGTGCCAGCGCCCTTGCGCGTGGGGGCCGAATAGCTAACTATGGCTACACCTTC.

The chain couples TRBV15 to TRBJ1-5, with D possibly matching TRBD1 (5 bases). V gave up 3 bases and J gave up 5 bases, with 8 bases separating them. The CDR3 is 13 residues long. Germline V lookup: CDR1 LNHNV, CDR2 YYDKDF (reference sequence). For the CDR3, the DNA is TGTGCCACCAGCAGGACAGAGGATCAGCCCCAGCATTTT. The encoded protein is CATSRTEDQPQHF.

The chain recombines TRBV29-1 with TRBJ1-3; 9 bases are shared with TRBD1. This CDR3 has 14 residues. V was pared by 4 bases and J by 4 bases, with 5 bases of the junction left unmatched. Germline V CDR1 and CDR2: SQVTM, ANQGSEA. In nucleotides, the CDR3 is TGCAGCGTTGGAGGGACAGGGAGAGGAAACACCATATATTTT. Its protein product is CSVGGTGRGNTIYF. Drawing the rest from reference TRBV29-1 and TRBJ1-3, the complete variable domain is SAVISQKPSRDICQRGTSLTIQCQVDSQVTMMFWYRQQPGQSLTLIATANQGSEATYESGFVIDKFPISRPNLTFSTLTVSNMSPEDSSIYLCSVGGTGRGNTIYFGEGSWLTVV.

The chain uses TRBV28 and TRBJ1-1, with D maybe TRBD1 (5 bases). V was shortened by 7 bases and J by 0 bases, with 18 bases between the two germline ends. CDR3 size: 16 residues. Looked up from germline, CDR1 is MDHEN and CDR2 is SYDVKM. The CDR3 DNA reads as TGTGCCAGCAACGCGGCGGGACGGACTATGAACACTGAAGCTTTCTTT. Protein product: CASNAAGRTMNTEAFF.

The rearrangement uses TRBV29-1 and TRBJ2-3; D is perhaps TRBD1 (6 bases). This CDR3 contains 16 residues. V was shortened by 3 bases and J by 3 bases, with 19 bases between the two germline ends. CDR1 SQVTM and CDR2 ANQGSEA come from the germline V gene. This chain's CDR3 is CSVERERGIETDTQYF. The DNA for the CDR3 is TGCAGCGTTGAGAGAGAGAGGGGGATTGAGACAGATACGCAGTATTTT.

The V and J genes are TRBV18 and TRBJ1-4, with TRBD1 identical over 8 bases. This CDR3 contains 15 residues. After removal of 6 bases from V and 3 bases from J, the junction contained 6 bases not matched to a gene. Germline-derived CDR1 and CDR2 are KGHSH and LQKENI. CDR3 nucleotides: TGTGCCAGCTCTTACGGGACAGGTGCTAATGAAAAACTGTTTTTT. Residues: CASSYGTGANEKLFF.

V gene TRBV19 combines with J gene TRBJ1-6, with a tentative D call TRBD1 (5 bases). V lost 3 bases and J 7 bases, leaving 10 bases between the germline ends. CDR3 size: 14 residues. CDR1 and CDR2 from the germline V gene are LNHDA and SQIVND (reference sequence). CDR3 residues: CASSMGGRNSPLHF. CDR3 DNA: TGTGCCAGTAGTATGGGGGGAAGGAATTCACCCCTCCACTTT.

This clone has a single count. The J gene is TRBJ2-1, the V gene TRBV4-1; a weak D match, TRBD1 (5 bases). Trimming shortened V by 1 base and J by 6 bases, and 13 bases separated the two germline ends. CDR3 length equals 15 residues. Germline CDR1 reads MGHRA; CDR2 reads YSYEKL. The CDR3 is CASSQVQARRNEQFF. CDR3 coding DNA: TGCGCCAGCAGCCAAGTACAGGCGCGTCGCAATGAGCAGTTCTTC.

The V and J genes are TRBV12-3 or TRBV12-4 and TRBJ1-5; D perhaps matches TRBD1 (6 bases). The CDR3 runs to 13 residues. The V gene lost 9 bases and the J gene lost 2 bases, with 11 bases spanning the gap. As DNA, the CDR3 is TGTGCCAGTGCACAGGGTGGCAATCAGCCCCAGCATTTT. Its translation is CASAQGGNQPQHF.

This chain links TRBV3-1 (or the pseudogene TRBV3-2) with TRBJ2-1; 11 nucleotides match TRBD2. CDR3 length: 14 amino acids. Germline lookup yields CDR1 LGHDT and CDR2 YNNKEL (reference sequence). V was pared by 6 bases and J by 8 bases, with 6 bases of the junction left unmatched. The CDR3 DNA follows: TGTGCCAGCAGGATTAGCGGGGGGGCAGATGAGCAGTTCTTC. It yields the protein CASRISGGADEQFF.

J is TRBJ1-5 and V is TRBV28; TRBD1 is a possible D gene (5 bases). The CDR3 sequence is 15 residues long. V was clipped by 6 bases and J by 1 base, with 13 bases between them. Germline V gene data show CDR1 as MDHEN and CDR2 as SYDVKM. CDR3 in DNA: TGTGCCAGCAGCTGGGGACGGGAGAGCAATCAGCCCCAGCATTTT. This gives the protein CASSWGRESNQPQHF.

The chain employs TRBV2 and TRBJ2-6, with D perhaps matching TRBD2 (5 bases). Trimming took 0 bases from V and 0 from J, leaving 15 bases between them. From germline, CDR1 is SNHLY and CDR2 FYNNEI. CDR3 length: 19 amino acids. This chain's CDR3 is CASSEALRARGSGANVLTF. CDR3 nucleotides: TGTGCCAGCAGTGAAGCGCTTCGAGCTCGGGGCTCTGGGGCCAACGTCCTGACTTTC.

The rearrangement links TRBV7-2 to TRBJ1-1, with a weak D call TRBD1 (6 bases). This CDR3 comprises 15 residues. Germline V CDR1 and CDR2: SGHTA, FQGNSA. Trimming removed 1 base at V and 4 bases at J, with 13 bases between. The DNA for the CDR3 is TGTGCCAGCAGCTTAGTAGGGCAGGGGAGCACTGAAGCTTTCTTT. This encodes CASSLVGQGSTEAFF.

The chain combines TRBV3-1 (or the pseudogene TRBV3-2) with TRBJ1-3; D is uncertain. Germline V gene lookup returns CDR1 LGHDT and CDR2 YNNKEL (reference sequence). CDR3 length: 13 residues. Trimming left V 2 bases short and J 7 bases short, with 9 bases between. CDR3 protein: CASSQFGENTIYF. For the CDR3, the DNA is TGTGCCAGCAGCCAATTCGGGGAGAACACCATATATTTT.

The V gene is TRBV6-6, the J gene TRBJ1-5; TRBD1 matches 9 bases. Germline CDR1 and CDR2: MNHNY and SVGAGI (reference sequence). V shed 6 bases and J 5 bases; nucleotides not matched to a gene: 5. There are 14 residues in the CDR3. CDR3 nucleotides: TGTGCCAGCAGCTACGACAGGGGGGATCAGCCCCAGCATTTT. This sequence encodes CASSYDRGDQPQHF.

The chain combines TRBV4-3 with TRBJ2-2, with no clear D. The CDR3 consists of 16 residues. Germline V gene lookup returns CDR1 LGHNA and CDR2 YSLEER. V gave up 1 base and J gave up 0 bases, with 9 bases separating them. CDR3 in amino acids: CASSQVWLTNTGELFF. The CDR3 nucleotides are TGCGCCAGCAGCCAAGTCTGGCTGACGAACACCGGGGAGCTGTTTTTT.

V and J are TRBV19 and TRBJ2-2; D is undetermined. V shed 5 bases and J shed 6 bases, with 19 bases lying between them. The germline gives CDR1 LNHDA, CDR2 SQIVND (reference sequence). There are 16 residues in the CDR3. The CDR3 spells CASSAPAQLGPGELFF. The CDR3 DNA follows: TGTGCCAGTAGTGCCCCGGCGCAGTTGGGCCCCGGGGAGCTGTTTTTT.

The rearrangement uses TRBV7-9 and TRBJ2-3; D possibly corresponds to TRBD2 (5 bases). Germline V lookup: CDR1 SEHNR, CDR2 FQNEAQ (reference sequence). Trimming pared 5 bases from V and 0 bases from J, leaving 6 bases between. The length of the CDR3 is 13 residues. CDR3 sequence reads: CASSPGSTDTQYF. In nucleotides, the CDR3 is TGTGCCAGCAGCCCGGGGAGCACAGATACGCAGTATTTT.

CDR3 loop: CASSLRTGGHEKLFF. The CDR3 DNA reads TGTGCCAGCAGCCTAAGGACAGGGGGCCATGAAAAACTGTTTTTT. The chain is built from TRBV7-2 and TRBJ1-4; TRBD1 matches 11 bases. V shed 5 bases and J 6 bases; nucleotides not matched to a gene: 5. The germline CDR1 and CDR2 sequences are SGHTA and FQGNSA. The CDR3 totals 15 residues.

The chain employs TRBV6-2 or TRBV6-3 and TRBJ1-4; 8 positions agree with TRBD1. CDR1 and CDR2 from the germline V gene are MNHEY and SVGEGT. V was clipped by 2 bases and J by 2 bases; unmatched bases: 10. This CDR3 spans 18 amino acids. The CDR3 loop is CASSYLPGTGSTNEKLFF. The CDR3 DNA sequence: TGTGCCAGCAGTTACCTTCCCGGGACAGGCTCTACTAATGAAAAACTGTTTTTT.

The chain combines TRBV5-1 with TRBJ2-1, with D maybe TRBD1 (6 bases). The V gene's germline CDR1 is SGHRS and CDR2 YFSETQ. V lost 5 bases to trimming and J lost 5 bases, with 11 bases between them. The CDR3 length is 13 residues. The CDR3 loop is CASRWTADNEQFF. CDR3 coding DNA: TGCGCCAGCAGGTGGACAGCAGACAATGAGCAGTTCTTC.

The chain couples TRBV19 to TRBJ1-3; perhaps TRBD1 as D (6 bases). The V end lost 5 bases, the J end lost 2 bases, and 7 bases lay between the germline ends. This CDR3 has 13 amino acids. The germline CDR1 and CDR2 sequences are LNHDA and SQIVND (reference sequence). The CDR3 sequence is CASSSGAGNTIYF. DNA for the CDR3: TGTGCCAGTAGTTCAGGGGCTGGAAACACCATATATTTT.

The V gene is TRBV2, the J gene TRBJ1-1, with 9 bases that match TRBD1. Per the germline V gene, CDR1 is SNHLY and CDR2 is FYNNEI. With V trimmed by 5 bases and J by 4 bases, 5 bases remained unmatched. CDR3 length equals 14 residues. The CDR3 bases are TGTGCCAGCAGTAAGGACAGGGGAGGCACTGAAGCTTTCTTT. Translation gives CASSKDRGGTEAFF.

This clone showed up just a few times. The chain is built from TRBV18 and TRBJ1-5; D perhaps matches TRBD1 (6 bases). The CDR3 has 14 residues. Trimming shortened V by 3 bases and J by 3 bases, and 9 bases separated the two germline ends. The germline V gene has CDR1 KGHSH and CDR2 LQKENI. The CDR3 sequence is CASSPRTDNQPQHF. The CDR3 DNA is TGTGCCAGCTCACCGAGGACAGACAATCAGCCCCAGCATTTT.

The chain carries TRBV12-3 or TRBV12-4 and TRBJ1-1; tentative D call: TRBD1 (6 bases). V shed 4 bases and J shed 6 bases, with 12 bases lying between them. The length of the CDR3 is 13 residues. CDR3 DNA sequence: TGTGCCAGCAGTTCCACAGGGTGGCCTGAAGCTTTCTTT. Protein: CASSSTGWPEAFF.

This rearrangement joins TRBV4-3 to TRBJ2-7, with D possibly matching TRBD1 (6 bases). The CDR3 sequence is 14 residues long. Per germline, CDR1 LGHNA and CDR2 YSLEER. V lost 0 bases and J 4 bases, leaving 10 bases between the germline ends. The CDR3 sequence: CASSQDLGTYEQYF. The CDR3 DNA follows: TGCGCCAGCAGCCAAGATCTGGGGACATACGAGCAGTACTTC.

The V gene is TRBV3-1 (or the pseudogene TRBV3-2), the J gene TRBJ1-3; maybe TRBD1 (5 bases). Germline CDR1 is LGHDT and CDR2 is YNNKEL (reference sequence). Trimming left V 1 base short and J 1 base short, with 17 bases between. This CDR3 contains 18 residues. This CDR3 reads CASSQAWVGGGSGNTIYF. CDR3 sequence (DNA): TGTGCCAGCAGCCAAGCTTGGGTCGGGGGTGGTTCTGGAAACACCATATATTTT.

CDR3 DNA: TGTGCCAGCAGTCCAAGACAGGGGAGCGTGGCTTTCTTT. It is translated as CASSPRQGSVAFF. The V call is TRBV12-3 or TRBV12-4, the J call TRBJ1-1, with 8 nucleotides matching TRBD1. V dropped 5 bases and J dropped 11; count of bases not matched to a gene: 10. This CDR3 region has 13 residues.

This clone has just one count. The V call is TRBV3-1 (or the pseudogene TRBV3-2), the J call TRBJ1-1; maybe TRBD1 (6 bases). This CDR3 has 14 amino acids. Trimming cost V 1 base and J 2 bases, with 8 bases left between them. Germline assignment: CDR1 LGHDT and CDR2 YNNKEL (reference sequence). The CDR3 nucleotides are TGTGCCAGCAGCCAAGGGACAGTAAACACTGAAGCTTTCTTT. This codes for CASSQGTVNTEAFF.

This clone was recorded only once. The chain links TRBV28 to TRBJ1-2; D is ambiguous. Germline assignment: CDR1 MDHEN and CDR2 SYDVKM. The CDR3 is made up of 14 amino acids. Trimming took off 1 base at V and 2 bases at J, with 8 bases between the two ends. This CDR3 reads CASSLSARNYGYTF. The CDR3 nucleotides read TGTGCCAGCAGTTTATCGGCCAGGAACTATGGCTACACCTTC.